This T cell receptor (beta chain) was identified in a study of T-cell memory formation after mild COVID-19. For the study at large: TCR clusters were mostly donor specific.

Notes on the study in general: Second-wave clones that peaked on day 37 lacked confirmed SARS-CoV-2 specificity. The CD4+ clones that contracted clustered mainly within CM and EM, and the CD8+ clones concentrated in EMRA.

The authors produced TCR alpha and TCR beta cDNA libraries with sample barcodes and UMIs by 5'RACE using constant-segment primers. TCRdb independently ran MiXCR on the 5' RACE reads; one entry per CDR3 protein. The sample contains about 320,000 distinct CDR3 sequences, around an eighth of which appear only once. This clonotype was counted only a few times. Its antigen is unidentified. The specimen was PBMCs or a T cell subset sorted from them (not recorded which). The TCR was taken from a young man who had mild COVID-19 (a few samples of this study predate the infection). Cell type and time point are not known.

This CDR3 reads CASSQVGKGKGEAFF. CDR3 DNA sequence: TGTGCCAGCAGCCAAGTGGGTAAGGGGAAGGGTGAAGCTTTCTTT. V and J are TRBV14 and TRBJ1-1, with D perhaps TRBD1 (5 bases). This CDR3 has 15 amino acids. Trimming removed 1 base from V and 7 bases from J, with 16 bases in between. Germline values: CDR1 SGHDN, CDR2 FVKESK.